This is a list of T cell receptor beta chains from one sample in a study of blood T cell repertoires in COVID-19. Assay used: immunoSEQ multiplex PCR; TCRdb lists only in-frame clones, some missing. The sample holds about 280,000 clones, approximately 85% seen once. Sequencing was done on a sample of peripheral blood. Receptors were obtained from a human donor in a cohort sampled during active COVID-19. Both conserved end residues are part of each CDR3. Each record gives: J gene, V gene, clone size, D gene, CDR3 DNA, CDR3 protein. The D gene is left open where the match is weak. Not every row has a clone size; where given, it reads once, few, many or a size class.

>TRBJ1-2|TRBV15|-|-
TGTGCCACCAGCAGGGATAGGGAGGGCCAGATCTATGGCTACACCTTC
CATSRDREGQIYGYTF
>TRBJ1-1|TRBV18|-|TRBD1
TGTGCCAGCTCACCCAGGGACAGGAACACTGAAGCTTTCTTT
CASSPRDRNTEAFF
>TRBJ1-4|TRBV4-2|-|-
TGTGCCAGCAGCCAAGATACAGGGTCGGGACCTAATGAAAAACTGTTTTTT
CASSQDTGSGPNEKLFF
>TRBJ1-2|TRBV29-1|-|TRBD1
TGCAGCGCCCAGGGACAGGGCCGCGCTGGCTACACCTTC
CSAQGQGRAGYTF
>TRBJ2-3|TRBV11-3|-|TRBD2
TGTGCCAGCAGCTTAGGGGAGGGCGCAGATACGCAGTATTTT
CASSLGEGADTQYF
>TRBJ2-5|TRBV7-6|-|-
TGTGCCAGCCGCGCTAGGGAGACCCAGTACTTC
CASRARETQYF
>TRBJ1-3|TRBV4-2|few|-
TGTGCCAGCAGCCAAGACGGAGTAGCGGGAAACACCATATATTTT
CASSQDGVAGNTIYF
>TRBJ2-4|TRBV7-9|-|-
TGTGCCAGCAGCTTAAACCAGGGCAATGAATACTTC
CASSLNQGNEYF
>TRBJ1-3|TRBV28|-|-
TGTGCCAGCAGTTTAGAGCTCAACACCATATATTTT
CASSLELNTIYF
>TRBJ2-7|TRBV27|-|TRBD2
TGTCCTAGCGGTTATAGGGGCGTCTACGAGCAGTACTTC
CPSGYRGVYEQYF
>TRBJ2-7|TRBV14|-|-
TGTGCCAGCAGCCAAGACGCCAGGCACTACGAGCAGTACTTC
CASSQDARHYEQYF
>TRBJ2-1|TRBV15|-|-
TGTGCCACCAGCAGAGAAGAAGGGGGAGCCCGGATAGGTGAGCAGTTCTTC
CATSREEGGARIGEQFF
>TRBJ2-7|TRBV18|-|-
TGTGCCAGCTCACCGTTCGGGGACGAGCAGTACTTC
CASSPFGDEQYF
>TRBJ2-3|TRBV24-1|-|TRBD2
TGTGCCACCAGTGAGCCCGGACTAGCGGGAGGGACAGATACGCAGTATTTT
CATSEPGLAGGTDTQYF
>TRBJ2-3|TRBV7-2|-|TRBD2
TGTGCCAGCAGCTTAGGCGCGGGAGGGCCGATAAATACGCAGTATTTT
CASSLGAGGPINTQYF
>TRBJ2-3|TRBV5-1|-|-
TGCGCCAGCAGGATTGGGTGGAGCCGGGACTCCAGATGGGATACGCAGTATTTT
CASRIGWSRDSRWDTQYF
>TRBJ2-1|TRBV6-5|once|-
TGTGCCACGACCTTGGGGGGAACCGGACTCAATGAGCAGTTCTTC
CATTLGGTGLNEQFF
>TRBJ2-5|TRBV7-2|-|TRBD2
TGTGCCAGCAGCTACTCTAGCGGGGGGGAGACCCAGTACTTC
CASSYSSGGETQYF
>TRBJ1-2|TRBV9|-|-
TGTGCCAGCAGCTCGACCGGGGGGGGCTACTATGGCTACACCTTC
CASSSTGGGYYGYTF
>TRBJ2-3|TRBV5-4|-|TRBD2
TGTGCCAGCAGCCTCAGAGTAGCGGGATGGGTGGGAGATACGCAGTATTTT
CASSLRVAGWVGDTQYF
>TRBJ2-1|TRBV15|-|-
TGTGCCACCGCGGGGATGGACAATGAGCAGTTCTTC
CATAGMDNEQFF
>TRBJ2-3|TRBV7-2|-|TRBD2
TGTGCCAGCAGCTTAGTTGGGACTAGCGGGTCAACAGATACGCAGTATTTT
CASSLVGTSGSTDTQYF
>TRBJ1-1|TRBV6-5|-|TRBD1
TGTGCCAGCAGTTACTTACGTACCCAGGGGGATGAAGCTTTCTTT
CASSYLRTQGDEAFF
>TRBJ1-1|TRBV19|-|-
TGTGCCACCAGGACAGCGGAAATGAACACTGAAGCTTTCTTT
CATRTAEMNTEAFF